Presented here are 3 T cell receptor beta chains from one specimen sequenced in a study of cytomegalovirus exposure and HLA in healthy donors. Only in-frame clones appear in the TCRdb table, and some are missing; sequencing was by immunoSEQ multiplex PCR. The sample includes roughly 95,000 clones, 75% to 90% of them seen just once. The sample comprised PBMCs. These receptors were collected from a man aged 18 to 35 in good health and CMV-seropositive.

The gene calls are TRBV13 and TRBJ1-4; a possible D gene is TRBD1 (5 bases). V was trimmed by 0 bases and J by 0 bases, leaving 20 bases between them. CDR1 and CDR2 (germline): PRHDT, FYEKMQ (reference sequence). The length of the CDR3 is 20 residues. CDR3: CASSLGPRVDWEATNEKLFF. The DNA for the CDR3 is TGTGCCAGCAGCTTAGGCCCCAGGGTTGACTGGGAAGCAACTAATGAAAAACTGTTTTTT.

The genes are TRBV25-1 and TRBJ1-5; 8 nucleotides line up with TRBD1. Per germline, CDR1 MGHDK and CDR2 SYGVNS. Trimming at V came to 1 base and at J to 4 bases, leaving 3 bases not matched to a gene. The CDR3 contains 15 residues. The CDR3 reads CASSESGGGNQPQHF. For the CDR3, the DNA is TGTGCCAGCAGTGAATCAGGGGGCGGGAATCAGCCCCAGCATTTT.

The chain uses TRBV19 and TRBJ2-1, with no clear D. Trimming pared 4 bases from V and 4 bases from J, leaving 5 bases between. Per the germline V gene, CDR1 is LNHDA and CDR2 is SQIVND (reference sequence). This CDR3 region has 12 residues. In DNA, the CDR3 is TGTGCCAGTAGTACCCTATACAATGAGCAGTTCTTC. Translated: CASSTLYNEQFF.